One and the same sample provided the 7 T cell receptor beta chains below, sequenced in a study of blood T cell repertoires in COVID-19. Clones were read by immunoSEQ multiplex PCR, and TCRdb kept only the in-frame ones, dropping some. This sample has 150,000 or so clones, with almost 85% found just once. Specimen: peripheral blood. These receptors were taken from a man in his late teens or twenties with active or convalescent COVID-19.

The chain couples TRBV21-1 to TRBJ1-5; TRBD1 is taken as the D call from the table, unchecked against the DNA. TRBV21-1 corresponds to a pseudogene. The CDR3 extends over 14 amino acids. The CDR3 reads CAGPTGTSNQPQHF. The CDR3 nucleotides read TGTGCCGGCCCTACAGGGACCAGCAATCAGCCCCAGCATTTT.

The CDR3: CASSSPTRDNSPLHF. In DNA form, the CDR3 reads TGTGCCAGCAGCTCGCCCACCAGGGATAATTCACCCCTCCACTTT. The chain recombines TRBV7-9 with TRBJ1-6; D might be TRBD1 (5 bases). The germline V gene encodes CDR1 SEHNR and CDR2 FQNEAQ (reference sequence). The V gene lost 4 bases and the J gene lost 5 bases, with 12 bases spanning the gap. This CDR3 comprises 15 residues.

V is TRBV19 and J is TRBJ1-1; the D gene is possibly TRBD1 (6 bases). CDR3 length: 17 amino acids. Deletions cut 1 base from V and 5 bases from J, with 20 bases between. Germline V gene sequence: CDR1 LNHDA, CDR2 SQIVND (reference sequence). The CDR3 reads CASSIGFFGRGSTEAFF. The DNA for the CDR3 is TGTGCCAGTAGTATAGGTTTCTTCGGCAGGGGATCAACTGAAGCTTTCTTT.

The CDR3 coding sequence is TGTGCCAGCAGGACGTGGACAGGGGAGAACACTGAAGCTTTCTTT. Translation: CASRTWTGENTEAFF. This chain joins TRBV6-5 and TRBJ1-1; 9 bases are shared with TRBD1. Looked up from germline, CDR1 is MNHEY and CDR2 is SVGAGI. V lost 6 bases and J lost 1; bases outside the gene matches: 6. The length of the CDR3 is 15 residues.

The CDR3 reads CASRLDRGRTGELFF. CDR3 DNA sequence: TGTGCCAGCAGATTGGACAGGGGGCGCACCGGGGAGCTGTTTTTT. The chain couples TRBV28 to TRBJ2-2; 11 nucleotides align to TRBD1. The CDR3 loop spans 15 amino acids. CDR1 and CDR2 (germline): MDHEN, SYDVKM. V lost 6 bases and J lost 4; bases outside the gene matches: 4.

The rearrangement links TRBV7-6 to TRBJ1-1, with D perhaps matching TRBD1 (6 bases). CDR1 and CDR2 (germline): SGHVS, FNYEAQ. V was trimmed by 4 bases and J by 6 bases, leaving 6 bases between them. This CDR3 contains 11 residues. CDR3 sequence (DNA): TGTGCCAGCAGCTCAGGGGCTGAAGCTTTCTTT. As protein: CASSSGAEAFF. Full variable domain (outside the CDR3, taken from reference TRBV7-6 and TRBJ1-1): GAGVSQSPRYKVTKRGQDVALRCDPISGHVSLYWYRQALGQGPEFLTYFNYEAQQDKSGLPNDRFSAERPEGSISTLTIQRTEQRDSAMYRCASSSGAEAFFGQGTRLTVV.

Written as DNA, the CDR3 is TGTGCCAGCAGCGTAGGAGGCTTAGATGAGCAGTTCTTC. Translating gives CASSVGGLDEQFF. The chain has TRBV9 and TRBJ2-1; D is undetermined. The CDR3 covers 13 residues. The germline V and J ends were trimmed by 0 bases and 8 bases, with 9 bases remaining between them. Germline V CDR1 and CDR2: SGDLS, YYNGEE.